This T cell receptor beta chain was profiled in a study of shared clonotypes between healthy human individuals. In the study overall: CD8 memory received one plate per donor, CD8 naive two, CD4 memory three and CD4 naive three. Study outcomes and limitations: Clonotypes shared by all four sorted-subset donors had higher generation probabilities than non-shared clonotypes. Clonotype sharing levels among donors were expected to vary with sequencing depth. Sampling covered nothing but blood. Tissue TCR repertoires likely differ from those found in blood.

V dropped 2 bases and J dropped 2 bases, with 12 bases sitting between them. From germline, CDR1 is SGHAT and CDR2 FQNNGV. The CDR3 consists of 15 residues. The table came from immunoSEQ multiplex PCR; TCRdb's copy has only in-frame clones and leaves some out. Among about 2 million clones listed, roughly 94% were seen once. Details on this clone: No antigen is known for it.

The rearrangement uses TRBV11-2 and TRBJ1-1; D not certain. This clonotype was obtained from a man aged 18 to 35 in good health. The sequenced sample was naive CD4+ T cells sorted from blood. This sample's subset: CD45RA+ positively selected. CDR3 in amino acids: CASSLTELTNTEAFF. CDR3 nucleotide sequence: TGTGCCAGCAGCTTAACCGAATTGACAAACACTGAAGCTTTCTTT.